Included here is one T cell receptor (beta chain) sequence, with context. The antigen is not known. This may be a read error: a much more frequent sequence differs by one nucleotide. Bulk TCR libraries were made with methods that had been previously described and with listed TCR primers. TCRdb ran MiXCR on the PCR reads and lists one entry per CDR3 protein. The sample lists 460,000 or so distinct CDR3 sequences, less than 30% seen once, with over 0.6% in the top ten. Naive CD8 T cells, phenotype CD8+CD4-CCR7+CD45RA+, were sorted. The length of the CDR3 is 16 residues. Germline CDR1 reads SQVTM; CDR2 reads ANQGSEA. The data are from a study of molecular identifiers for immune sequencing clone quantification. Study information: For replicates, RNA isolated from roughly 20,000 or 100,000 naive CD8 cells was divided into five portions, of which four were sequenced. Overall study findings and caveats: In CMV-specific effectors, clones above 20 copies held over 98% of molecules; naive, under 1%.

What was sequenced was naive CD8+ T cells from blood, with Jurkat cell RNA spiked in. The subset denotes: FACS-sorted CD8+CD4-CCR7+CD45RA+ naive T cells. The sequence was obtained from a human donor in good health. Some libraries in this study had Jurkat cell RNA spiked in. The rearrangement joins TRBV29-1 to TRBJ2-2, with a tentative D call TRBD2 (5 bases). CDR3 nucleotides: TGCAGCGTTTTGCTAGCCAGTACCACGAACACCGGGGAGCTGTATTTT. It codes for CSVLLASTTNTGELYF.